The source of this T cell receptor beta chain is a study of control samples from healthy donors and cancer patients. V gave up 3 bases and J gave up 1 base, with 17 bases separating them. The CDR3 runs 17 residues. Germline CDR1 SGHDT, CDR2 YYEEEE. The protocol was immunoSEQ multiplex PCR, while the TCRdb copy is restricted to in-frame clones and leaves out a portion. The sample holds under 150,000 clones, about 85% seen once. Sequenced sample: blood. The TCR sequence derives from a woman in her 30s in good health. V gene TRBV5-6 combines with J gene TRBJ1-5; D is unresolved. The CDR3 DNA reads TGTGCCAGCAGCTGGCATTTAGAGGGAAGGAGCAATCAGCCCCAGCATTTT. The encoded protein is CASSWHLEGRSNQPQHF.